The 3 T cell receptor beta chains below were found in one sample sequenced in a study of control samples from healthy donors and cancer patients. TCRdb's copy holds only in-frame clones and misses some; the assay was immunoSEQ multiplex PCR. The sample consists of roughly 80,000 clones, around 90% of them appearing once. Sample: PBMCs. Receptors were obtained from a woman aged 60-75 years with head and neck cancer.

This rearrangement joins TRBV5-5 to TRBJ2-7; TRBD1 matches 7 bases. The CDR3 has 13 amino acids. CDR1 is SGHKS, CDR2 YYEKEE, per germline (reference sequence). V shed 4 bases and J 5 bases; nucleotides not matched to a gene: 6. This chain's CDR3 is CASSTGQTHEQYF. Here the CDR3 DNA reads TGTGCCAGCAGCACGGGACAGACCCACGAGCAGTACTTC.

CDR3 nucleotide sequence: TGTGCCAGCCGTCTAGGGGACACTGAAGCTTTCTTT. Its protein product is CASRLGDTEAFF. V usage is TRBV11-2 and J usage is TRBJ1-1; weak D call: TRBD1 (5 bases). The CDR3 totals 12 residues. CDR1 is SGHAT and CDR2 is FQNNGV in the germline V gene. Trimming pared 8 bases from V and 3 bases from J, leaving 10 bases between.

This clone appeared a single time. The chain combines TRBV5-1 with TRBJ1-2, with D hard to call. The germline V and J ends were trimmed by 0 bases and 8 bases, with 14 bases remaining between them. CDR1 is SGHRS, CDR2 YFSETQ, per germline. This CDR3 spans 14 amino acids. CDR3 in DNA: TGCGCCAGCAGCTTGGGCGGCCGTACGGAGGGCTACACCTTC. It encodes CASSLGGRTEGYTF.